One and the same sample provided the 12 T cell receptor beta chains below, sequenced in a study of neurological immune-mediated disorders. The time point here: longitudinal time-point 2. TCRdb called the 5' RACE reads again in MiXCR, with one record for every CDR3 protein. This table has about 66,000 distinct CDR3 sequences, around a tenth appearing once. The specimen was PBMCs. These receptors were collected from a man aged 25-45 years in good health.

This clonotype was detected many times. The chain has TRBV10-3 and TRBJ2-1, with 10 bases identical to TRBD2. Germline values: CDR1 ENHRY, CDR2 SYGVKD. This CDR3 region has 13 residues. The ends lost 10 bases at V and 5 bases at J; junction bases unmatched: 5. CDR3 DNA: TGTGCCACCCGGACTAGCGGAGACAATGAGCAGTTCTTC. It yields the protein CATRTSGDNEQFF.

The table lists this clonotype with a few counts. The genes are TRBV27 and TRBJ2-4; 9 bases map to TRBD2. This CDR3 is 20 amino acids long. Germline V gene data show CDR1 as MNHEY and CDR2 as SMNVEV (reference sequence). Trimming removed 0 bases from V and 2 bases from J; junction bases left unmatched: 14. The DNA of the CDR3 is TGTGCCAGCAGTTTATCCGGGCGGGAGGGGTTTTCTGTTCCCAAAAACATTCAGTACTTC. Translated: CASSLSGREGFSVPKNIQYF.

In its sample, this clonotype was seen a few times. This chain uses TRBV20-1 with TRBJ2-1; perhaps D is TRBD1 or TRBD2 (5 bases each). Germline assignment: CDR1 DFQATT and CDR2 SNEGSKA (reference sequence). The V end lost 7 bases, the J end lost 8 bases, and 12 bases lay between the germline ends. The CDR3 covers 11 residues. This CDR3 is CSEEGPDEQFF. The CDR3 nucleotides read TGCAGTGAAGAGGGACCCGATGAGCAGTTCTTC.

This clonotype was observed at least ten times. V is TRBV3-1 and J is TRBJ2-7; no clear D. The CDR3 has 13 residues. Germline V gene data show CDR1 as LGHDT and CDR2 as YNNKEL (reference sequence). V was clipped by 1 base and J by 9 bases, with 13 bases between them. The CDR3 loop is CASSQGDGIVQYF. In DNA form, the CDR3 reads TGTGCCAGCAGCCAAGGAGATGGGATTGTGCAGTACTTC.

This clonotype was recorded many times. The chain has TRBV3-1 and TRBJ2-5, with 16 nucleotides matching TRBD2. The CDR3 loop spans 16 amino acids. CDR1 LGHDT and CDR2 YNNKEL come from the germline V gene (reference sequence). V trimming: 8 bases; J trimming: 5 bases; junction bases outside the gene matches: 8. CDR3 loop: CASSGTSGRAEETQYF. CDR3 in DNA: TGTGCCAGCTCTGGGACTAGCGGGAGGGCCGAGGAGACCCAGTACTTC.

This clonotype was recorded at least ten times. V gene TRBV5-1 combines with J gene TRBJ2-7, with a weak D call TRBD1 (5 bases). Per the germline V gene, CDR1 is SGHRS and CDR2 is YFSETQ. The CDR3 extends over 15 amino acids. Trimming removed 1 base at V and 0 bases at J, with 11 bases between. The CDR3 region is CASSLLTDRSYEQYF. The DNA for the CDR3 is TGCGCCAGCAGCTTGTTGACAGACCGCTCCTACGAGCAGTACTTC.

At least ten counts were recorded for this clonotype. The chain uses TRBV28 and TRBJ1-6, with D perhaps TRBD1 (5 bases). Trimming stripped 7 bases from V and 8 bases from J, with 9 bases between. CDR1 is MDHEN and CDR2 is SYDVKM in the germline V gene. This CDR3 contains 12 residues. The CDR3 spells CASTSRDSPLHF. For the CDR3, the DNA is TGTGCCAGCACGTCCAGGGATTCACCCCTCCACTTT.

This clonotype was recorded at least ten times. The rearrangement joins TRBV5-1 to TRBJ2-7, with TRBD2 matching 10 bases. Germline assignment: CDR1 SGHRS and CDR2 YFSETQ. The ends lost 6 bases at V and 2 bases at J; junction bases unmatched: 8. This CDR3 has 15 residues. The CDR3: CASTLASGSTYEQYF. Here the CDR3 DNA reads TGCGCCAGCACCTTAGCTAGCGGGAGTACCTACGAGCAGTACTTC.

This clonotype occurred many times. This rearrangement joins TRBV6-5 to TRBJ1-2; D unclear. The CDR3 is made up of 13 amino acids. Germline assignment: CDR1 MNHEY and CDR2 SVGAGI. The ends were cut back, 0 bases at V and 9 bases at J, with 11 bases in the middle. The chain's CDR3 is CASSYSNSPSYTF. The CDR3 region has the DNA TGTGCCAGCAGTTACTCGAACAGCCCTAGCTACACCTTC.

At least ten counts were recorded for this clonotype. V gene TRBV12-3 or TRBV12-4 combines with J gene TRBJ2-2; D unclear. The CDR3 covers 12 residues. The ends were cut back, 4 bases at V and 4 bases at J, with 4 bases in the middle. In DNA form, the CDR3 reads TGTGCCAGCAGTTCGAGCACCGGGGAGCTGTTTTTT. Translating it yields CASSSSTGELFF.

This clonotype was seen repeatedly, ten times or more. CDR3 region: CSARGDRGQGELFF. In nucleotides, the CDR3 is TGCAGTGCTAGAGGGGACAGGGGGCAGGGGGAGCTGTTTTTT. This chain uses TRBV20-1 with TRBJ2-2; 12 bases line up with TRBD1. This CDR3 spans 14 amino acids. Germline lookup yields CDR1 DFQATT and CDR2 SNEGSKA (reference sequence). Unmatched junction bases numbered 2, after V lost 1 base and J lost 8 bases.

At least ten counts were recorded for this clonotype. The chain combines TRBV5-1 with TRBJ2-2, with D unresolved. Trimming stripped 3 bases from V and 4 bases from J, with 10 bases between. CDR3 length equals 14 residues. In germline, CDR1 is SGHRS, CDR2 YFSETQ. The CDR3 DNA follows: TGCGCCAGCAGCTGGAGCTTGGGCACCGGGGAGCTGTTTTTT. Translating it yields CASSWSLGTGELFF.